This TCR beta chain comes out of a study of blood T cell repertoires in COVID-19. Study background: Acute and convalescent COVID-19 specimens originated in the United States, Italy and Spain.

Germline values: CDR1 MGHRA, CDR2 YSYEKL. This CDR3 region has 17 residues. The V gene lost 0 bases and the J gene lost 4 bases, with 16 bases spanning the gap. Authors' data handling: From reference gene primer amplification, estimates of nucleated cell counts were derived. Repertoires were generated with immunoSEQ multiplex PCR, while TCRdb's copy carries only in-frame clones and drops some. V and J calls and clone size are as listed in that table; D and trimming were resolved from the DNA. The sample shows approximately 250,000 clones, about 80% of them seen only once. This sequence originates from a woman aged 45-60 years with acute or convalescent COVID-19. Sequenced sample: peripheral blood. The rearrangement links TRBV4-1 to TRBJ2-1; maybe TRBD2 (6 bases). The CDR3 sequence: CASSQDSTSRSYNEQFF. CDR3 nucleotide sequence: TGCGCCAGCAGCCAAGATTCCACTAGCAGGTCATACAATGAGCAGTTCTTC.